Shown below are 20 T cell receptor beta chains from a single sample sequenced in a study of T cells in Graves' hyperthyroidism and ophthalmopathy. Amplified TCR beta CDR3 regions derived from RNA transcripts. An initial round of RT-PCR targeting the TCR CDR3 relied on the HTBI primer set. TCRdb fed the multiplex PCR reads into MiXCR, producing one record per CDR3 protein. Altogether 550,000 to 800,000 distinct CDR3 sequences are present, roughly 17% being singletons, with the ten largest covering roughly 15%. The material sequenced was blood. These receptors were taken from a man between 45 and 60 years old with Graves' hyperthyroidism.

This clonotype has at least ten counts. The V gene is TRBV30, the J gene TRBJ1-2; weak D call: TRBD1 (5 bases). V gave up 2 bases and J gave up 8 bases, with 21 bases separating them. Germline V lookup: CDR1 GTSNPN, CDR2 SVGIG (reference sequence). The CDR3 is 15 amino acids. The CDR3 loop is CAWSLKGQEARGYTF. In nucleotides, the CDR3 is TGTGCCTGGAGTCTTAAGGGGCAGGAGGCGCGGGGCTACACCTTC.

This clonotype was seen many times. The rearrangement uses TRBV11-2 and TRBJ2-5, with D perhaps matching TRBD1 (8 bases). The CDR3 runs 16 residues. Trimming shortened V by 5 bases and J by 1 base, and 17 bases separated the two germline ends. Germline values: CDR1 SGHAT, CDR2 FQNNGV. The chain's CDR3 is CASSTHRGGTQETQYF. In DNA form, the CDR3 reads TGTGCCAGCAGCACCCACAGGGGGGGTACCCAAGAGACCCAGTACTTC.

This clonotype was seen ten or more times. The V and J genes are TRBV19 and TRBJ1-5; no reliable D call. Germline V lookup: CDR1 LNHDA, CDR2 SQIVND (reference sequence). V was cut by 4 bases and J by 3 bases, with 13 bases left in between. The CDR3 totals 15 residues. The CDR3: CASSNVRRNNQPQHF. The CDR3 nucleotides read TGTGCCAGTAGTAATGTAAGACGGAACAATCAGCCCCAGCATTTT.

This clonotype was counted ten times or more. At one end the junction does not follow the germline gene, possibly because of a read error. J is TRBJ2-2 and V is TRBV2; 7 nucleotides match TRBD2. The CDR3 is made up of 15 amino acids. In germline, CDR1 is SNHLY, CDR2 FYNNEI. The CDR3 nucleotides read TGTGCCAGCAATGAAGTGGGAGGGTCCACCGGGGAGCTGTTTTTT. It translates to CASNEVGGSTGELFF.

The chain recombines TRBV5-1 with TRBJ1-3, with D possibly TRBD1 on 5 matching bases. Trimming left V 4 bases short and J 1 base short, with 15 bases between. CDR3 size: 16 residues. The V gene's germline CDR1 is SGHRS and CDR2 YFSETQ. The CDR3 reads CASSLGPDISGNTIYF. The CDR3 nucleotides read TGCGCCAGCAGCCTCGGACCGGACATTTCTGGAAACACCATATATTTT.

This CDR3 is CASSMTSGSYNEQFF. The DNA of the CDR3 is TGTGCCAGCAGTATGACTAGCGGGAGCTACAATGAGCAGTTCTTC. The rearrangement uses TRBV12-3 or TRBV12-4 and TRBJ2-1; 12 bases are a match to TRBD2. V trimming: 5 bases; J trimming: 3 bases; junction bases outside the gene matches: 2. The CDR3 spans 15 residues.

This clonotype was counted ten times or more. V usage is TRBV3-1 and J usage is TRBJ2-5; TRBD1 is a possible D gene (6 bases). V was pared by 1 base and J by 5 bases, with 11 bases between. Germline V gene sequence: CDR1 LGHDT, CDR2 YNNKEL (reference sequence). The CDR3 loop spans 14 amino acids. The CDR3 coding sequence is TGTGCCAGCAGCCAAGGAAACAGGGCGGAGACCCAGTACTTC. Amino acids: CASSQGNRAETQYF.

CDR3 coding DNA: TGTGCCTGGAGCGGGGCTAGCGGGAGTGGAGGCGGGGAGCTGTTTTTT. Its protein product is CAWSGASGSGGGELFF. The rearrangement links TRBV30 to TRBJ2-2; 10 bases map to TRBD2. The germline CDR1 and CDR2 sequences are GTSNPN and SVGIG (reference sequence). Losses at the gene ends were 3 bases for V and 7 bases for J; bases not matched to a gene: 11. The CDR3 has 16 residues.

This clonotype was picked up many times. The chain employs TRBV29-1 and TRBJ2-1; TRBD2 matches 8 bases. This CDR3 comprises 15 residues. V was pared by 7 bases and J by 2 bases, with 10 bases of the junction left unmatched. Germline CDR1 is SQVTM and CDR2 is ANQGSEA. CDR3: CSAHKSGGPYNEQFF. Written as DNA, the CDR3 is TGCAGCGCGCATAAGTCGGGAGGGCCCTACAATGAGCAGTTCTTC.

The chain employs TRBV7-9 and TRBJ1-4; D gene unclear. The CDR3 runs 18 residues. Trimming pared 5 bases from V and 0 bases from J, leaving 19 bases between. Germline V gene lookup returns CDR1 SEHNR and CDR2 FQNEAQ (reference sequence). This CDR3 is CASSPIRQIVSTNEKLFF. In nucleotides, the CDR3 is TGTGCCAGCAGCCCCATTCGGCAGATCGTCTCAACTAATGAAAAACTGTTTTTT.

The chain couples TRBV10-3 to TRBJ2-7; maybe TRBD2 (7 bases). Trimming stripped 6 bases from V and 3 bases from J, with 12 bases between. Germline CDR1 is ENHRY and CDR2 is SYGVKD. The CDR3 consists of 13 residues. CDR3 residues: CAIRRGGGYEQYF. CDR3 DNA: TGTGCCATCAGGAGGGGGGGGGGCTACGAGCAGTACTTC.

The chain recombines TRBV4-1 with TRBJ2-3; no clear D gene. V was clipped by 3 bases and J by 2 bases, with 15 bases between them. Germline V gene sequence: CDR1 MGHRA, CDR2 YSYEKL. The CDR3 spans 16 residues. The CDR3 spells CASSHFYRQDTDTQYF. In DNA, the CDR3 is TGCGCCAGCAGCCATTTCTATAGGCAGGACACAGATACGCAGTATTTT.

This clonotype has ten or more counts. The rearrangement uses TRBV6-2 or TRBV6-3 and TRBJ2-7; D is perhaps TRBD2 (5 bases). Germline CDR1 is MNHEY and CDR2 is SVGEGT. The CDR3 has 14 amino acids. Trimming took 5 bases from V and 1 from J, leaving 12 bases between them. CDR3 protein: CASSRRDSSYEQYF. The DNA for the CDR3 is TGTGCCAGCAGTCGCCGGGATTCTTCCTACGAGCAGTACTTC.

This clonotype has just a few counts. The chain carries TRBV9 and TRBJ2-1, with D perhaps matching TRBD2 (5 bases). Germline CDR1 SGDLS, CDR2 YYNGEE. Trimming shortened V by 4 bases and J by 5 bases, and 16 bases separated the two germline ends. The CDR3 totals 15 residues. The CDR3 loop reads CASSPKGAENNEQFF. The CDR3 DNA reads TGTGCCAGCAGCCCAAAGGGAGCGGAGAACAATGAGCAGTTCTTC.

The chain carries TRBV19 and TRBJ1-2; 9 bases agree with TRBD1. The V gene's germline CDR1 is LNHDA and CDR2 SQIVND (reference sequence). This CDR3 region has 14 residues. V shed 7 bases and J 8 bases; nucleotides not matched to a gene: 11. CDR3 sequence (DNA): TGTGCCAGTATCCGCCGTACAGGGGGCCTCGGCTACACCTTC. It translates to CASIRRTGGLGYTF. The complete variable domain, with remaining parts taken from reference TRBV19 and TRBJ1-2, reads DGGITQSPKYLFRKEGQNVTLSCEQNLNHDAMYWYRQDPGQGLRLIYYSQIVNDFQKGDIAEGYSVSREKKESFPLTVTSAQKNPTAFYLCASIRRTGGLGYTFGSGTRLTVV.

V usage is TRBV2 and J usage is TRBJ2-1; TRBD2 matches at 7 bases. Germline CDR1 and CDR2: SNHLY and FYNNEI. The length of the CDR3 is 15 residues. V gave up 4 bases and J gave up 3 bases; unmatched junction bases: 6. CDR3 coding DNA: TGTGCCAGCAGTGGGGGGGGTCCGCTCTACAATGAGCAGTTCTTC. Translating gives CASSGGGPLYNEQFF. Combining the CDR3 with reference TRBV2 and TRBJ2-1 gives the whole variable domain EPEVTQTPSHQVTQMGQEVILRCVPISNHLYFYWYRQILGQKVEFLVSFYNNEISEKSEIFDDQFSVERPDGSNFTLKIRSTKLEDSAMYFCASSGGGPLYNEQFFGPGTRLTVL.

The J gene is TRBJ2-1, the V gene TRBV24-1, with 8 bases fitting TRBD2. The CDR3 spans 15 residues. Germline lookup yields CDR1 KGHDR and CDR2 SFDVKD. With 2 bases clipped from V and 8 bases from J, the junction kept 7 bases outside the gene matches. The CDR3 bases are TGTGCCACCAGTGATTCCCGACTAGCGATGGATGAGCAGTTCTTC. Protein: CATSDSRLAMDEQFF.

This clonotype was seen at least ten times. CDR3 residues: CASSTGQHGYTF. CDR3 bases: TGTGCCAGCAGTACCGGACAACATGGCTACACCTTC. This chain uses TRBV12-3 or TRBV12-4 with TRBJ1-2; a weak D match, TRBD1 (5 bases). This CDR3 contains 12 residues. With 5 bases removed from V and 6 bases from J, the gap between germline ends came to 10 bases.

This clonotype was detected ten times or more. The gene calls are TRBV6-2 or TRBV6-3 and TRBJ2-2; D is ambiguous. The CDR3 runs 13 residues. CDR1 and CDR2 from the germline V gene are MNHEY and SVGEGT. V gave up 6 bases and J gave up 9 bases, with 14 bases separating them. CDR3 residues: CASRDGLERELFF. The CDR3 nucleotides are TGTGCCAGCAGGGACGGCTTAGAAAGGGAGCTGTTTTTT.

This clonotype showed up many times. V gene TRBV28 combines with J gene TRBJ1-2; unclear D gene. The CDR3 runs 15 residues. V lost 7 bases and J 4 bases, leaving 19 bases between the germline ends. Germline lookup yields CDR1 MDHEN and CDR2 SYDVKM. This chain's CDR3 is CASTPPERSAYGYTF. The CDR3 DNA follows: TGTGCCAGCACGCCACCCGAGCGGTCGGCCTATGGCTACACCTTC.